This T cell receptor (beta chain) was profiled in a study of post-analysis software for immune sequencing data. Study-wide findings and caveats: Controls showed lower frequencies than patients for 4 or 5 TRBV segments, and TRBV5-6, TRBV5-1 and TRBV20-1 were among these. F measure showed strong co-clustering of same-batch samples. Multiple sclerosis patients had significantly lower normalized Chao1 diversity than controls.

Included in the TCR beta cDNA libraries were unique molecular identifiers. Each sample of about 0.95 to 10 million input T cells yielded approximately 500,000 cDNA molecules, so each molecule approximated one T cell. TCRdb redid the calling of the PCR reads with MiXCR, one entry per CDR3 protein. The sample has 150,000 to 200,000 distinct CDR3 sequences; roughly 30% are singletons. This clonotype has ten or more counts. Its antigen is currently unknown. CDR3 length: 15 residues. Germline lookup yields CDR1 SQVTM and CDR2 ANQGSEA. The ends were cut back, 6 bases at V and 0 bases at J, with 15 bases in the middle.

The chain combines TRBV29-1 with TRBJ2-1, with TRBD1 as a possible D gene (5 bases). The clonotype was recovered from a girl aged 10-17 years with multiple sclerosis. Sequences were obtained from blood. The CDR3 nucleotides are TGCAGCGTCGTCCTACAGGAAGGCTCCTACAATGAGCAGTTCTTC. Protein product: CSVVLQEGSYNEQFF.